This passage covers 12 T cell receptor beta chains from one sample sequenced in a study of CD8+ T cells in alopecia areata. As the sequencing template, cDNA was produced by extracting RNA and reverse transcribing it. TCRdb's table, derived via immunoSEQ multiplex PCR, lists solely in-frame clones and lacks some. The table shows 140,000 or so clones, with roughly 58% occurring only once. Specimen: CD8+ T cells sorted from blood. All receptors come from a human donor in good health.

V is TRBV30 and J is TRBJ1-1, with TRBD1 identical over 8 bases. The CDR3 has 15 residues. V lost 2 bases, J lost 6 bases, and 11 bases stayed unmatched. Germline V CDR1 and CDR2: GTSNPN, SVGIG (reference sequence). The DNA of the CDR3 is TGTGCCTGGAGTCCTCCAAGGACAGGGCTGGCTGAAGCTTTCTTT. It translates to CAWSPPRTGLAEAFF.

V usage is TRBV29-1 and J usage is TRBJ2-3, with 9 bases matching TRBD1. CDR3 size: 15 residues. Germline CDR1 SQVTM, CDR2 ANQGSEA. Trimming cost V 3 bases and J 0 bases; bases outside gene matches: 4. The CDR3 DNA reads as TGCAGCGTTGATCGGACAGGGGCGAGCACAGATACGCAGTATTTT. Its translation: CSVDRTGASTDTQYF.

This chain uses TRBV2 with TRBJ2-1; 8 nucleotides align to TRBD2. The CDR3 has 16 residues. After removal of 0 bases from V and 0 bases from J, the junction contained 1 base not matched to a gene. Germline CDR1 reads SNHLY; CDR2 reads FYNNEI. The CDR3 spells CASSEASGSSYNEQFF. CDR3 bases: TGTGCCAGCAGTGAAGCAAGCGGGAGCTCCTACAATGAGCAGTTCTTC.

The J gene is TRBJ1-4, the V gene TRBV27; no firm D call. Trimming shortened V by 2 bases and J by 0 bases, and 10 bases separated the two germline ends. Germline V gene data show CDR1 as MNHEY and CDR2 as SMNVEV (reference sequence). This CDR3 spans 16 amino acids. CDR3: CASSLLFGSTNEKLFF. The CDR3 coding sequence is TGTGCCAGCAGTTTACTTTTTGGATCAACTAATGAAAAACTGTTTTTT.

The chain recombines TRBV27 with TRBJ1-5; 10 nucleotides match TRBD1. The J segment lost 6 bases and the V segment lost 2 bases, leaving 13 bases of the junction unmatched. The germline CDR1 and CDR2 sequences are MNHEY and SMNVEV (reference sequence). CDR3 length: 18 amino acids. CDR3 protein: CASSLVSDRGPRAQPQHF. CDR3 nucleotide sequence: TGTGCCAGCAGTTTAGTTTCAGACAGGGGGCCCCGTGCTCAGCCCCAGCATTTT.

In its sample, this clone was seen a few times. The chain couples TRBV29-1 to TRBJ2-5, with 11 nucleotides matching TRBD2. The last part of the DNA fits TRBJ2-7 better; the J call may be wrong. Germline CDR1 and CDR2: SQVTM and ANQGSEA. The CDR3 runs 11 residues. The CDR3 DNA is TGCAGCGGGACTAGCGGGTACGAGCAGTACTTC. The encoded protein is CSGTSGYEQYF.

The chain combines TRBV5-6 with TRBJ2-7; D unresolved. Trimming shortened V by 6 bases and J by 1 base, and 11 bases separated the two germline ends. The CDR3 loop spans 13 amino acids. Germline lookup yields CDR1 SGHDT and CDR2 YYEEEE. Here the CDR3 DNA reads TGTGCCAGCACGACTTTGGGGTCCTACGAGCAGTACTTC. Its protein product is CASTTLGSYEQYF.

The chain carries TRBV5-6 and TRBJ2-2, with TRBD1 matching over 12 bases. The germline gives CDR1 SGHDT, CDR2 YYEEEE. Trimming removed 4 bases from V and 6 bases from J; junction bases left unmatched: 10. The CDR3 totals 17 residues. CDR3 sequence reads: CASSTPGTGGAAGELFF. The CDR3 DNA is TGTGCCAGCAGCACCCCCGGGACAGGGGGCGCCGCCGGGGAGCTGTTTTTT.

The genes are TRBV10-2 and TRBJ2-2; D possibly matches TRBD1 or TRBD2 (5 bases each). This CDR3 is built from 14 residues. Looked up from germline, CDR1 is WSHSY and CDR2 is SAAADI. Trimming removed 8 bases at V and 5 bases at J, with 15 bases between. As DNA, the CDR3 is TGCGCCAGCGGGGGACCGGAATCAACCGGGGAGCTGTTTTTT. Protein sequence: CASGGPESTGELFF.

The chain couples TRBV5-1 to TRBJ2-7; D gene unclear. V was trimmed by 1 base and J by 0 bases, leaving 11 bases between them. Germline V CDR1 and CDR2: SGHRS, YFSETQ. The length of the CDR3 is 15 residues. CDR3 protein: CASSLPILDSYEQYF. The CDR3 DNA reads TGCGCCAGCAGCTTGCCCATACTTGACTCCTACGAGCAGTACTTC. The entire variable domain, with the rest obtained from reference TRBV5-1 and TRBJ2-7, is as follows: KAGVTQTPRYLIKTRGQQVTLSCSPISGHRSVSWYQQTPGQGLQFLFEYFSETQRNKGNFPGRFSGRQFSNSRSEMNVSTLELGDSALYLCASSLPILDSYEQYFGPGTRLTVT.

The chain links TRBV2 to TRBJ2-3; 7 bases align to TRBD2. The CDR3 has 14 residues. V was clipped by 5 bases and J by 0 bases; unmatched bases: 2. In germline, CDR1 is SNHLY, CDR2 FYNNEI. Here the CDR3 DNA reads TGTGCCAGCAGTTCTAGCGGTAGCACAGATACGCAGTATTTT. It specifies CASSSSGSTDTQYF.

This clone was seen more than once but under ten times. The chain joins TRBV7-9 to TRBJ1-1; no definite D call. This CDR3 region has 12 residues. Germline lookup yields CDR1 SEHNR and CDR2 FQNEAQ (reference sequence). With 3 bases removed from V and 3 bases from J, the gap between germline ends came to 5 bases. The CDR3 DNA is TGTGCCAGCAGCTTTGCCTACACTGAAGCTTTCTTT. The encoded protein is CASSFAYTEAFF.